In this sample, the clone carrying this T cell receptor (beta chain) turned up a few times. Its antigen is not known. The CDR3 consists of 15 residues. V lost 0 bases to trimming and J lost 4 bases, with 13 bases between them. The germline V gene encodes CDR1 SGHRS and CDR2 YFSETQ. The data were taken from a study of human T cells and chemical hapten exposure. Individual cDNA molecules had unique molecular identifiers attached to them by the library. MiXCR, run by TCRdb on the 5' RACE reads, gives a single entry per CDR3 protein. The sample lists fewer than 150,000 distinct CDR3 sequences, around 20% occurring once. Unfractionated whole blood served as the source for total RNA extraction. Broader study findings: Once DPC sensitization occurred, TCRs above 1 in 1000 frequency showed no change.

The chain links TRBV5-1 to TRBJ1-2; D is uncertain. This receptor was obtained from a human donor in good health. The CDR3 protein is CASSLEQVPSYGYTF. Written as DNA, the CDR3 is TGCGCCAGCAGCTTGGAGCAGGTGCCTTCCTATGGCTACACCTTC.